One and the same sample provided the 27 T cell receptor beta chains below, sequenced in a study of T cell changes during pregnancy in multiple sclerosis. Libraries were prepared by immunoSEQ multiplex PCR; TCRdb keeps only in-frame clonotypes and omits some of them. The sample includes about 75,000 clones, 75% to 95% of them seen just once. The material was CD4+ T cells from peripheral blood mononuclear cells, obtained before pregnancy. The receptor set was obtained from a female donor with multiple sclerosis, enrolled in a pregnancy study.

The chain links TRBV2 to TRBJ2-7; D perhaps matches TRBD1 (6 bases). V was trimmed by 2 bases and J by 0 bases, leaving 14 bases between them. This CDR3 has 16 residues. Germline loops: CDR1 SNHLY, CDR2 FYNNEI. Here the CDR3 DNA reads TGTGCCAGCAGTGAAAGGATAGGACAGAGCTCCTACGAGCAGTACTTC. Protein sequence: CASSERIGQSSYEQYF.

The V gene is TRBV25-1, the J gene TRBJ1-1; possibly TRBD1 for D (5 bases). The germline V and J ends were trimmed by 0 bases and 5 bases, with 10 bases remaining between them. The CDR3 runs to 14 residues. Germline CDR1 is MGHDK and CDR2 is SYGVNS. This CDR3 reads CASSEYPGGTEAFF. For the CDR3, the DNA is TGTGCCAGCAGTGAATACCCCGGGGGGACTGAAGCTTTCTTT.

The genes are TRBV20-1 and TRBJ2-7, with 7 bases matching TRBD1. Unmatched junction bases numbered 1, after V lost 4 bases and J lost 7 bases. CDR1 and CDR2 from the germline V gene are DFQATT and SNEGSKA (reference sequence). The CDR3 length is 10 residues. CDR3 region: CSATDREQYF. CDR3 DNA: TGCAGTGCTACGGACAGGGAGCAGTACTTC.

The chain recombines TRBV11-3 with TRBJ2-1; TRBD2 is a possible D gene (6 bases). The germline CDR1 and CDR2 sequences are SGHNT and YENEEA. Trimming pared 6 bases from V and 10 bases from J, leaving 13 bases between. The CDR3 loop spans 12 amino acids. CDR3 in DNA: TGTGCCAGCAGTCCGTCGGGGGTAGAGCAGTTCTTC. Amino acid sequence: CASSPSGVEQFF.

The chain recombines TRBV5-5 with TRBJ2-1; 7 bases are a match to TRBD1. This CDR3 has 13 residues. Germline CDR1 reads SGHKS; CDR2 reads YYEKEE (reference sequence). Germline trimming cut 4 bases from V and 10 bases from J; bases unmatched to any gene: 8. This CDR3 reads CASSVDRVQEQFF. The CDR3, as DNA: TGTGCCAGCAGCGTCGACAGGGTACAAGAGCAGTTCTTC.

A few counts support this clone. The V and J genes are TRBV7-6 and TRBJ1-1, with D possibly being TRBD1 (6 bases). Looked up from germline, CDR1 is SGHVS and CDR2 is FNYEAQ. The CDR3 spans 15 residues. Trimming shortened V by 2 bases and J by 5 bases, and 15 bases separated the two germline ends. This CDR3 reads CASSLSQGLGTEAFF. In nucleotides, the CDR3 is TGTGCCAGCAGCTTAAGTCAGGGGCTAGGGACTGAAGCTTTCTTT.

The chain has TRBV27 and TRBJ2-5; a possible D gene is TRBD2 (5 bases). Per germline, CDR1 MNHEY and CDR2 SMNVEV (reference sequence). The CDR3 runs 13 residues. Between the trimmed V and J ends, which lost 5 bases and 2 bases, there was a span of 9 bases. The CDR3 bases are TGTGCCAGCAGTGCTCGGGGACAAGAGACCCAGTACTTC. This sequence encodes CASSARGQETQYF.

The chain employs TRBV6-5 and TRBJ1-1; D gene uncertain. Trimming stripped 2 bases from V and 2 bases from J, with 9 bases between. The CDR3 extends over 14 amino acids. Germline CDR1 is MNHEY and CDR2 is SVGAGI. The CDR3 DNA follows: TGTGCCAGCAGTTACGATCGACACAACACTGAAGCTTTCTTT. It is translated as CASSYDRHNTEAFF.

The chain combines TRBV11-2 with TRBJ1-1; D remains unclear. The germline CDR1 and CDR2 sequences are SGHAT and FQNNGV. The CDR3 contains 13 residues. V was clipped by 0 bases and J by 4 bases, with 6 bases between them. CDR3: CASSLEELTEAFF. CDR3 DNA sequence: TGTGCCAGCAGCTTAGAAGAACTCACTGAAGCTTTCTTT.

The genes are TRBV7-3 and TRBJ2-3, with 13 bases that match TRBD2. Unmatched junction bases numbered 0, after V lost 2 bases and J lost 4 bases. CDR1 SGHTA and CDR2 FQGTGA come from the germline V gene. The CDR3 contains 15 residues. DNA of the CDR3: TGTGCCAGCAGCTTAGGACTAGCGGGAGCAGATACGCAGTATTTT. This encodes CASSLGLAGADTQYF.

The gene calls are TRBV7-6 and TRBJ1-1; 7 bases fit TRBD1. V gave up 5 bases and J gave up 2 bases; unmatched junction bases: 5. Germline V gene data show CDR1 as SGHVS and CDR2 as FNYEAQ. The CDR3 has 14 residues. CDR3 in amino acids: CASSKGQPNTEAFF. As DNA, the CDR3 is TGTGCCAGCAGCAAGGGACAGCCAAACACTGAAGCTTTCTTT.

The J gene is TRBJ1-1, the V gene TRBV7-6; 9 positions agree with TRBD1. Germline CDR1 is SGHVS and CDR2 is FNYEAQ. After removal of 5 bases from V and 0 bases from J, the junction contained 13 bases not matched to a gene. This CDR3 has 18 residues. The CDR3 loop is CASSLVGRDRVLNTEAFF. The CDR3, as DNA: TGTGCCAGCAGCCTGGTGGGGAGGGACAGGGTTTTGAACACTGAAGCTTTCTTT. The full variable domain, rest sourced from reference TRBV7-6 and TRBJ1-1, is GAGVSQSPRYKVTKRGQDVALRCDPISGHVSLYWYRQALGQGPEFLTYFNYEAQQDKSGLPNDRFSAERPEGSISTLTIQRTEQRDSAMYRCASSLVGRDRVLNTEAFFGQGTRLTVV.

V and J are TRBV11-3 and TRBJ1-2; the match to TRBD1 covers 7 bases. The germline gives CDR1 SGHNT, CDR2 YENEEA. Germline trimming cut 5 bases from V and 5 bases from J; bases unmatched to any gene: 8. The CDR3 length is 14 residues. The CDR3 spells CASSKGTADYGYTF. The DNA of the CDR3 is TGTGCCAGCAGCAAGGGGACAGCAGATTATGGCTACACCTTC.

This clone was found once. The rearrangement uses TRBV13 and TRBJ1-6, with D maybe TRBD1 (5 bases). Germline CDR1 and CDR2: PRHDT and FYEKMQ (reference sequence). The V gene lost 5 bases and the J gene lost 7 bases, with 21 bases spanning the gap. This CDR3 spans 17 amino acids. The CDR3 protein is CASSRTYRRLDNSPLHF. Written as DNA, the CDR3 is TGTGCCAGCAGCCGAACCTACAGGCGCCTCGACAATTCACCCCTCCACTTT.

The CDR3 loop reads CASSLEGLAGPEQFF. CDR3 nucleotide sequence: TGTGCCAGCAGCTTGGAGGGACTAGCGGGACCCGAGCAGTTCTTC. The rearrangement uses TRBV5-4 and TRBJ2-1; 13 bases match TRBD2. Germline V gives CDR1 SGHNT, CDR2 YYREEE (reference sequence). Trimming cost V 0 bases and J 10 bases; bases outside gene matches: 4. This CDR3 has 15 amino acids.

The chain is built from TRBV5-1 and TRBJ1-1, with D unclear. The V and J ends lost 0 bases and 4 bases respectively, with 13 bases between them. This CDR3 spans 15 amino acids. Germline assignment: CDR1 SGHRS and CDR2 YFSETQ. DNA for the CDR3: TGCGCCAGCAGCTTGGCCCCTCAACAGAGCACTGAAGCTTTCTTT. Translated, it gives CASSLAPQQSTEAFF.

V usage is TRBV19 and J usage is TRBJ2-1, with 9 nucleotides matching TRBD1. Looked up from germline, CDR1 is LNHDA and CDR2 is SQIVND (reference sequence). The CDR3 has 14 residues. V gave up 4 bases and J gave up 7 bases; unmatched junction bases: 5. CDR3 in DNA: TGTGCCAGTAGTACCGACAGGGGGGGGAATGAGCAGTTCTTC. This codes for CASSTDRGGNEQFF.

This clone was observed once. This chain uses TRBV7-2 with TRBJ2-7, with 7 bases fitting TRBD1. The CDR3 covers 15 residues. J lost 2 bases, V lost 2 bases, and 6 bases had no gene match. Per germline, CDR1 SGHTA and CDR2 FQGNSA. This CDR3 is CASSLLGRGTYEQYF. CDR3 DNA sequence: TGTGCCAGCAGCTTATTAGGCAGGGGGACCTACGAGCAGTACTTC.

The chain links TRBV7-3 to TRBJ2-3; 8 bases map to TRBD2. The CDR3 consists of 16 residues. J was trimmed by 5 bases and V by 0 bases; bases with no gene match: 7. From germline, CDR1 is SGHTA and CDR2 FQGTGA. CDR3 residues: CASSLTFRGGGDTQYF. CDR3 DNA sequence: TGTGCCAGCAGCTTAACTTTCCGGGGGGGCGGAGATACGCAGTATTTT.

The chain is built from TRBV28 and TRBJ1-5; a possible D gene is TRBD1 (5 bases). The CDR3 runs to 14 residues. V lost 8 bases and J lost 2, with 13 bases in between. The V gene's germline CDR1 is MDHEN and CDR2 SYDVKM. As DNA, the CDR3 is TGTGCCAGCTCGGCAGGGAGGGGCAATCAGCCCCAGCATTTT. It yields the protein CASSAGRGNQPQHF.

CDR3 region: CASSVRGTSGSRETQYF. The CDR3 nucleotides are TGTGCCAGCAGCGTACGAGGGACTAGCGGGAGTCGAGAGACCCAGTACTTC. The V gene is TRBV9, the J gene TRBJ2-5; TRBD2 matches at 14 bases. The length of the CDR3 is 17 residues. Germline V gene lookup returns CDR1 SGDLS and CDR2 YYNGEE. Germline trimming cut 1 base from V and 4 bases from J; bases unmatched to any gene: 6. Based on the CDR3 plus reference TRBV9 and TRBJ2-5, the full variable domain is DSGVTQTPKHLITATGQRVTLRCSPRSGDLSVYWYQQSLDQGLQFLIQYYNGEERAKGNILERFSAQQFPDLHSELNLSSLELGDSALYFCASSVRGTSGSRETQYFGPGTRLLVL.

The V gene is TRBV10-3, the J gene TRBJ1-1; a weak D match, TRBD1 (5 bases). Trimming cost V 5 bases and J 3 bases, with 19 bases left between them. Germline loops: CDR1 ENHRY, CDR2 SYGVKD. The CDR3 is 16 amino acids. CDR3 in DNA: TGTGCCATCAGTCGCAGGGAAGGCCAACGGGACACTGAAGCTTTCTTT. Translated: CAISRREGQRDTEAFF.

The chain uses TRBV5-1 and TRBJ2-7; 7 bases align to TRBD1. Trimming took 1 base from V and 3 from J; bases not matched to a gene: 4. The germline gives CDR1 SGHRS, CDR2 YFSETQ. CDR3 length equals 14 residues. CDR3 sequence (DNA): TGCGCCAGCAGCTTGTCACAGGGGAGCTACGAGCAGTACTTC. As protein: CASSLSQGSYEQYF.

The CDR3 reads CASSVAVPLSNQPQHF. DNA for the CDR3: TGTGCCAGCAGCGTAGCAGTACCCTTAAGCAATCAGCCCCAGCATTTT. The rearrangement links TRBV9 to TRBJ1-5, with D unclear. From germline, CDR1 is SGDLS and CDR2 YYNGEE. The CDR3 runs 16 residues. The germline V and J ends were trimmed by 0 bases and 1 base, with 11 bases remaining between them.

The chain recombines TRBV13 with TRBJ1-4, with 7 bases matching TRBD1. The CDR3 covers 15 residues. Per the germline V gene, CDR1 is PRHDT and CDR2 is FYEKMQ (reference sequence). The ends lost 3 bases at V and 8 bases at J; junction bases unmatched: 9. This CDR3 reads CASSLQRGLQEKLFF. As DNA, the CDR3 is TGTGCCAGCAGCTTGCAGAGGGGGCTTCAAGAAAAACTGTTTTTT.

A few counts support this clone. This chain links TRBV28 with TRBJ1-4; 9 positions match TRBD1. Germline V gene lookup returns CDR1 MDHEN and CDR2 SYDVKM. J lost 8 bases, V lost 6 bases, and 10 bases had no gene match. CDR3 length equals 15 residues. The CDR3 coding sequence is TGTGCCAGCAGACCCCGGGACAGGGAGCGCGAAAAACTGTTTTTT. Its translation: CASRPRDREREKLFF.

This sequence joins TRBV28 and TRBJ2-7; TRBD2 matches 7 bases. Germline V lookup: CDR1 MDHEN, CDR2 SYDVKM. With V trimmed by 7 bases and J by 3 bases, 12 bases remained unmatched. This CDR3 has 15 residues. CDR3 nucleotide sequence: TGTGCCAGCACCTTCTCCGTCCTAGCGGTCTACGAGCAGTACTTC. This codes for CASTFSVLAVYEQYF.